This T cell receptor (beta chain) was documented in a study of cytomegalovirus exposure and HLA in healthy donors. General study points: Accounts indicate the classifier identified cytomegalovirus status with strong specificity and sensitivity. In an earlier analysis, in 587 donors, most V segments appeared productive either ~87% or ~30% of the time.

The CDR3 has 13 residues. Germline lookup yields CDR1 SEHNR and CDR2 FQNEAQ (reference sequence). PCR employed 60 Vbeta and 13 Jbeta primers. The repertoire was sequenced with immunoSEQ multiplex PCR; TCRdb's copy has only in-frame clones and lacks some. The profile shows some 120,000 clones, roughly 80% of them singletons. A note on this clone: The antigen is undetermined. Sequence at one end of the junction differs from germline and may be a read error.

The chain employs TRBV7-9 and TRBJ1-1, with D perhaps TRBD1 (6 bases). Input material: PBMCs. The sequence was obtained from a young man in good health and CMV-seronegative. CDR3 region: CSSSDSTGPEAFF. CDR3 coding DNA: TGTTCCAGCAGCGATTCAACAGGGCCTGAAGCTTTCTTT.